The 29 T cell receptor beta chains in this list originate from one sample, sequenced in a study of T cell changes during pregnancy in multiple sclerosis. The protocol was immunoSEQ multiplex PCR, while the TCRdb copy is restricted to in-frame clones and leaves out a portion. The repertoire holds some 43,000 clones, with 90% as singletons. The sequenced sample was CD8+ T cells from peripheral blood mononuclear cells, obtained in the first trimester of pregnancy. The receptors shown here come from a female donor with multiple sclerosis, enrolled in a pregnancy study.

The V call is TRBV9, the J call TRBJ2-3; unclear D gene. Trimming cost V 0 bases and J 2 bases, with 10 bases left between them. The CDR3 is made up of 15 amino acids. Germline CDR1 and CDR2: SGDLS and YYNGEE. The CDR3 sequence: CASSVEAGYTDTQYF. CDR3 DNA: TGTGCCAGCAGCGTAGAGGCAGGATACACAGATACGCAGTATTTT.

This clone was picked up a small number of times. CDR3 amino acids: CASAGRHSYGYTF. Written as DNA, the CDR3 is TGTGCCAGCGCGGGCAGACACAGCTATGGCTACACCTTC. The rearrangement uses TRBV6-7 and TRBJ1-2; D unresolved. TRBV6-7 qualifies as an ORF whose function is uncertain. This CDR3 has 13 amino acids. V was pared by 8 bases and J by 4 bases, with 14 bases between.

The chain's CDR3 is CASSPRAGRYEQYF. The CDR3 DNA reads TGTGCCAGCAGCCCCAGGGCAGGGAGGTACGAGCAGTACTTC. This chain links TRBV5-8 with TRBJ2-7; D perhaps matches TRBD2 (6 bases). Germline lookup yields CDR1 SGHTS and CDR2 YDEGEE. This CDR3 comprises 14 residues. V was clipped by 4 bases and J by 4 bases, with 15 bases between them. The full variable domain, rest sourced from reference TRBV5-8 and TRBJ2-7, is EAGVTQSPTHLIKTRGQQATLRCSPISGHTSVYWYQQALGLGLQFLLWYDEGEERNRGNFPPRFSGRQFPNYSSELNVNALELEDSALYLCASSPRAGRYEQYFGPGTRLTVT.

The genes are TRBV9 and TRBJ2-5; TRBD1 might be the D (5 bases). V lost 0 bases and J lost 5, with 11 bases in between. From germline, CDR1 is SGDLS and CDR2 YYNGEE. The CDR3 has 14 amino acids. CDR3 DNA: TGTGCCAGCAGCGTAGGATCAGGGTCGGAGACCCAGTACTTC. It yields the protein CASSVGSGSETQYF.

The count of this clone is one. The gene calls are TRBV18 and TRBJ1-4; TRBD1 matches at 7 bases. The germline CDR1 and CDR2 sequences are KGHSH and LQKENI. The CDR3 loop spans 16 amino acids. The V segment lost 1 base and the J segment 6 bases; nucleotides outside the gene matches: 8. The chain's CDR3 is CASSPQSEGADEKLFF. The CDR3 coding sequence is TGTGCCAGCTCACCACAGTCCGAGGGGGCCGATGAAAAACTGTTTTTT.

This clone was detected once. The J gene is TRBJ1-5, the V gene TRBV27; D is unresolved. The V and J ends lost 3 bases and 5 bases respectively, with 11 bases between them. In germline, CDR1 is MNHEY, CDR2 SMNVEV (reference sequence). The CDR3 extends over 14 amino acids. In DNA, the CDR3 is TGTGCCAGCAGTTTCGGCAGGATGTATCAGCCCCAGCATTTT. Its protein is CASSFGRMYQPQHF.

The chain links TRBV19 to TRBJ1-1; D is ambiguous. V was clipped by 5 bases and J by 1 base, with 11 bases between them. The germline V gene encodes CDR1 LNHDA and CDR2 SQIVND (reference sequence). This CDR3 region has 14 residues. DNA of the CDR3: TGTGCCAGTAGTGCCCATTCAGGGAACACTGAAGCTTTCTTT. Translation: CASSAHSGNTEAFF.

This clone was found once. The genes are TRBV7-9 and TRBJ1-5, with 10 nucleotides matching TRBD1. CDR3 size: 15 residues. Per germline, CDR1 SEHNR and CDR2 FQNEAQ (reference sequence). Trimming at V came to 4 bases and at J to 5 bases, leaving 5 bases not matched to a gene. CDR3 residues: CASSSGQGPDQPQHF. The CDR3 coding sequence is TGTGCCAGCAGCTCGGGACAGGGGCCCGATCAGCCCCAGCATTTT.

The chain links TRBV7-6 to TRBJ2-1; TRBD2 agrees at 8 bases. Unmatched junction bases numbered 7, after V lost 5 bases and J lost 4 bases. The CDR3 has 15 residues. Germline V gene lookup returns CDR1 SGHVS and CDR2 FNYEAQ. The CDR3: CASSPSGGPYNEQFF. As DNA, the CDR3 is TGTGCCAGCAGCCCCAGCGGGGGCCCTTACAATGAGCAGTTCTTC.

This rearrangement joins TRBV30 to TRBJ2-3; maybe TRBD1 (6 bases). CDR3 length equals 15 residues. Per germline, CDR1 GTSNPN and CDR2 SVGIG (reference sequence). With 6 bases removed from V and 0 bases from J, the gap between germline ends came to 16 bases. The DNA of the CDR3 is TGTGCCTGCGACCTACAGGGACCCAGCACAGATACGCAGTATTTT. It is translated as CACDLQGPSTDTQYF.

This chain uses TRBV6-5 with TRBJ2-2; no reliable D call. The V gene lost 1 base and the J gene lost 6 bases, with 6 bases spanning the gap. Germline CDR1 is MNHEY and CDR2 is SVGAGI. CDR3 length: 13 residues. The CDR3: CASSYFGSGELFF. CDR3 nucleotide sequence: TGTGCCAGCAGTTACTTCGGGTCCGGGGAGCTGTTTTTT.

The CDR3 is CASSLERGAYNEQFF. In DNA form, the CDR3 reads TGTGCCAGCAGTTTGGAACGCGGGGCCTACAATGAGCAGTTCTTC. The chain is built from TRBV28 and TRBJ2-1; a possible D gene is TRBD2 (6 bases). CDR1 and CDR2 from the germline V gene are MDHEN and SYDVKM. CDR3 length: 15 amino acids. V was clipped by 3 bases and J by 2 bases, with 11 bases between them.

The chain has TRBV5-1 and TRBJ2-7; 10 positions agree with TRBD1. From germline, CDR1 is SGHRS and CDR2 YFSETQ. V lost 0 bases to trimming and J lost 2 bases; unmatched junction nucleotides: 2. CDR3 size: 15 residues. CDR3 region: CASSLEGQGTYEQYF. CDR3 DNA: TGCGCCAGCAGCTTGGAGGGACAGGGGACCTACGAGCAGTACTTC.

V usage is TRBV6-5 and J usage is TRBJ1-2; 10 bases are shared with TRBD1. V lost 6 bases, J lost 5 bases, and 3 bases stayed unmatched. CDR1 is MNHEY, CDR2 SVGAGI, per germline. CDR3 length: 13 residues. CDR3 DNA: TGTGCCAGCAGCTGGGGACAGGGGTATGGCTACACCTTC. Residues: CASSWGQGYGYTF.

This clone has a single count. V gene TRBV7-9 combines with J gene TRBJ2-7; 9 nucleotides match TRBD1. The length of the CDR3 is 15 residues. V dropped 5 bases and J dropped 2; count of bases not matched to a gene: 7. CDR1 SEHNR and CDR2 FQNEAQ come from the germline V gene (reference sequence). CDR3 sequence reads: CASSPRDRVTYEQYF. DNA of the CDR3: TGTGCCAGCAGCCCCCGGGACAGGGTCACCTACGAGCAGTACTTC. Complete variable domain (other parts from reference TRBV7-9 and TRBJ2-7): DTGVSQNPRHKITKRGQNVTFRCDPISEHNRLYWYRQTLGQGPEFLTYFQNEAQLEKSRLLSDRFSAERPKGSFSTLEIQRTEQGDSAMYLCASSPRDRVTYEQYFGPGTRLTVT.

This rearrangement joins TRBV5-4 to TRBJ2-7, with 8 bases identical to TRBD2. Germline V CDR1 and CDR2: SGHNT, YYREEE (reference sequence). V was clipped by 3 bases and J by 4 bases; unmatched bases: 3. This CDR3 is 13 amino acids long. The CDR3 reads CASSSGLEYEQYF. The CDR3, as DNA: TGTGCCAGCAGCTCGGGACTAGAATACGAGCAGTACTTC.

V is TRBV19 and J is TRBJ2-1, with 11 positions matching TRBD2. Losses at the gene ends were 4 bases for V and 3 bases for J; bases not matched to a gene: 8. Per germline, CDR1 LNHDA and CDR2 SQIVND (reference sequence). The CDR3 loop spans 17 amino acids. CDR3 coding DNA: TGTGCCAGTAGTAGGGAACCGGGACTAGCGGTCTACAATGAGCAGTTCTTC. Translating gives CASSREPGLAVYNEQFF.

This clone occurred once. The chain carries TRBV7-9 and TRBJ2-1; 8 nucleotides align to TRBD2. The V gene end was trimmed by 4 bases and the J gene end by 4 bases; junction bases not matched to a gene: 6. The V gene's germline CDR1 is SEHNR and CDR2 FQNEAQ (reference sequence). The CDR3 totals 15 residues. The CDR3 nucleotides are TGTGCCAGCAGCTACCCGGGACTAGGATACAATGAGCAGTTCTTC. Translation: CASSYPGLGYNEQFF.

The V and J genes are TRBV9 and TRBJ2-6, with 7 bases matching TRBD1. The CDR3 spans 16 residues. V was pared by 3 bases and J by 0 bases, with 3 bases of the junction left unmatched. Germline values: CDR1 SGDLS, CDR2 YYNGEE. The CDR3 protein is CASSGTGSSGANVLTF. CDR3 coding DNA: TGTGCCAGCAGCGGGACAGGAAGCTCTGGGGCCAACGTCCTGACTTTC.

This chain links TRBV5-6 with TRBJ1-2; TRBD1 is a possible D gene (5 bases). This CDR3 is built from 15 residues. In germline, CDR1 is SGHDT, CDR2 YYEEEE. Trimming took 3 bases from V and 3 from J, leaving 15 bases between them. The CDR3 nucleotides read TGTGCCAGCAGCTCCGTGACAGATTCCTACTATGGCTACACCTTC. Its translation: CASSSVTDSYYGYTF.

The CDR3 region has the DNA TGTGCCAGCAGTGCCTGGGACAGCTTAAACACCGGGGAGCTGTTTTTT. This gives the protein CASSAWDSLNTGELFF. The rearrangement joins TRBV6-1 to TRBJ2-2; 7 positions agree with TRBD1. The V and J ends lost 4 bases and 2 bases, in that order; junction bases with no gene match: 7. The CDR3 has 16 residues. CDR1 is MNHNS, CDR2 SASEGT, per germline.

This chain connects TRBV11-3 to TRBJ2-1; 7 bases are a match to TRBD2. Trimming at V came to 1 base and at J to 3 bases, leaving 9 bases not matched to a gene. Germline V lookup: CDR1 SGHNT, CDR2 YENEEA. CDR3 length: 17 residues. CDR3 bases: TGTGCCAGCAGCTTAGGCCGGCTGGGAGGGTTCTACAATGAGCAGTTCTTC. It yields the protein CASSLGRLGGFYNEQFF.

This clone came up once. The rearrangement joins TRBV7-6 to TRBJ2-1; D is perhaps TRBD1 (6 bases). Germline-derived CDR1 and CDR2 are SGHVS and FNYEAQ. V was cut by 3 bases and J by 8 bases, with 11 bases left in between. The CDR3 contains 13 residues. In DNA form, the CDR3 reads TGTGCCAGCAGCTTGGGCAGGGGCGATGAGCAGTTCTTC. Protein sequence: CASSLGRGDEQFF.

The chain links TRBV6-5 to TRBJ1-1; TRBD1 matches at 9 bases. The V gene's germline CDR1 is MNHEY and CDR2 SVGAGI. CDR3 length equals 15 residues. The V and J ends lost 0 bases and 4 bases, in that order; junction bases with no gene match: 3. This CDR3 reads CASSYSRQGGTEAFF. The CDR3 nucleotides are TGTGCCAGCAGTTACTCGAGACAGGGGGGCACTGAAGCTTTCTTT.

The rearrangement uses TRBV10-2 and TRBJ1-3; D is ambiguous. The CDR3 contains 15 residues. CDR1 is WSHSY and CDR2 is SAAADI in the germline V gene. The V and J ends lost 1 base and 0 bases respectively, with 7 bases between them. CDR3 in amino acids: CASSEWSTSGNTIYF. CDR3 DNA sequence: TGCGCCAGCAGTGAGTGGAGTACCTCTGGAAACACCATATATTTT.

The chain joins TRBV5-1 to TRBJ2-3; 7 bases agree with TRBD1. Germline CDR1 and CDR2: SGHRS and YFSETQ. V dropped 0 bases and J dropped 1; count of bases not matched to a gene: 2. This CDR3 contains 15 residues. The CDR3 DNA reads TGCGCCAGCAGCTTGGAGGGGGCTCGCACAGATACGCAGTATTTT. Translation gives CASSLEGARTDTQYF.

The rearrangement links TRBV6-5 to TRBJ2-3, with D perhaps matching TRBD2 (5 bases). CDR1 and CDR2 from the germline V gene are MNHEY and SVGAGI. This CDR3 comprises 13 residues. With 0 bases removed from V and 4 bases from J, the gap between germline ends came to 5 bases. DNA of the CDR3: TGTGCCAGCAGTTACTCGAGGGCAGATACGCAGTATTTT. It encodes CASSYSRADTQYF.

CDR3: CASGPGTGSNTEAFF. CDR3 sequence (DNA): TGTGCTAGTGGTCCTGGGACAGGGTCGAACACTGAAGCTTTCTTT. This chain joins TRBV12-5 and TRBJ1-1, with 9 positions matching TRBD1. In germline, CDR1 is LGHNT, CDR2 FRNRAP. The J segment lost 1 base and the V segment lost 5 bases, leaving 5 bases of the junction unmatched. This CDR3 has 15 residues.

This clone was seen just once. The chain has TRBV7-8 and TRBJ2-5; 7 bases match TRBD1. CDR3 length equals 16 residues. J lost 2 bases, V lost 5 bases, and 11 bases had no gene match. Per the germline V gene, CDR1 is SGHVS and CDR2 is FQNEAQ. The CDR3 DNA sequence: TGTGCCAGCAGCATTCTTCCGGGACAGACACAAGAGACCCAGTACTTC. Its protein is CASSILPGQTQETQYF.